The 8 T cell receptor beta chains below were found in one sample sequenced in a study of blood T cell repertoires in COVID-19. Generated by immunoSEQ multiplex PCR, the TCRdb table keeps only in-frame clones and is missing some. The sample holds under 250,000 clones, about 85% seen once. The sequencing sample was made of peripheral blood. The receptor source for this set is a man aged 45-65 years who had recovered from COVID-19.

The V and J genes are TRBV7-2 and TRBJ1-2, with D perhaps TRBD1 (6 bases). CDR3 size: 15 residues. Trimming took 4 bases from V and 5 from J, leaving 17 bases between them. CDR1 and CDR2 from the germline V gene are SGHTA and FQGNSA. Here the CDR3 DNA reads TGTGCCAGCAGCTCGCTAAGGGGGAAACAGTATGGCTACACCTTC. Its protein is CASSSLRGKQYGYTF.

This clone was seen more than once but under ten times. This chain connects TRBV2 to TRBJ1-5, with D tentatively TRBD1 (6 bases). The CDR3 extends over 12 amino acids. Trimming pared 4 bases from V and 9 bases from J, leaving 10 bases between. Germline values: CDR1 SNHLY, CDR2 FYNNEI. The CDR3 DNA is TGTGCCAGCAGTGGGACAGATACGCCCCAGCATTTT. Translation gives CASSGTDTPQHF. The whole variable domain, remainder taken from reference TRBV2 and TRBJ1-5, is EPEVTQTPSHQVTQMGQEVILRCVPISNHLYFYWYRQILGQKVEFLVSFYNNEISEKSEIFDDQFSVERPDGSNFTLKIRSTKLEDSAMYFCASSGTDTPQHFGDGTRLSIL.

J is TRBJ2-7 and V is TRBV12-5; 9 nucleotides match TRBD1. This CDR3 region has 14 residues. After removal of 5 bases from V and 0 bases from J, the junction contained 2 bases not matched to a gene. From germline, CDR1 is LGHNT and CDR2 FRNRAP. This CDR3 reads CASGPGQGSYEQYF. For the CDR3, the DNA is TGTGCTAGTGGTCCGGGACAGGGCTCCTACGAGCAGTACTTC.

Of note for this clone: This same CDR3 is encoded by further DNA sequences in the sample. The rearrangement uses TRBV27 and TRBJ2-1; maybe TRBD2 (6 bases). CDR1 is MNHEY and CDR2 is SMNVEV in the germline V gene (reference sequence). V lost 5 bases and J lost 2, with 10 bases in between. CDR3 size: 14 residues. Written as DNA, the CDR3 is TGTGCCAGCAGTCCCGGAGGGCCCTACAATGAGCAGTTCTTC. Translation gives CASSPGGPYNEQFF.

The V call is TRBV5-6, the J call TRBJ1-5; D remains ambiguous. The V end lost 4 bases, the J end lost 2 bases, and 16 bases lay between the germline ends. The CDR3 runs 16 residues. Germline V gene lookup returns CDR1 SGHDT and CDR2 YYEEEE. The CDR3 DNA reads TGTGCCAGCAGCCCACGTGGTGTCACGGGCAATCAGCCCCAGCATTTT. Residues: CASSPRGVTGNQPQHF.

J is TRBJ2-1 and V is TRBV19; TRBD2 might be the D (6 bases). V lost 7 bases and J 14 bases, leaving 21 bases between the germline ends. There are 13 residues in the CDR3. Germline CDR1 is LNHDA and CDR2 is SQIVND (reference sequence). The CDR3 bases are TGTGCCAGTAAATCCCAGGGATGGGGGGAGAAGTTCTTC. Protein: CASKSQGWGEKFF.

This clone was counted once. Additional DNA sequences in this sample encode the identical CDR3. V and J are TRBV6-5 and TRBJ2-1, with TRBD2 matching 14 bases. The ends lost 8 bases at V and 7 bases at J; junction bases unmatched: 4. The V gene's germline CDR1 is MNHEY and CDR2 SVGAGI. The CDR3 contains 14 residues. The CDR3 is CASSRTSGRNEQFF. CDR3 bases: TGTGCCAGCTCCCGGACTAGCGGGAGGAATGAGCAGTTCTTC.

The chain uses TRBV3-1 (or the pseudogene TRBV3-2) and TRBJ2-2, with D perhaps matching TRBD1 (6 bases). Germline V lookup: CDR1 LGHDT, CDR2 YNNKEL (reference sequence). The CDR3 length is 15 residues. The V end lost 1 base, the J end lost 1 base, and 7 bases lay between the germline ends. The CDR3 region is CASSQVGQNTGELFF. The CDR3 DNA sequence: TGTGCCAGCAGCCAAGTGGGACAGAACACCGGGGAGCTGTTTTTT.